Given below is one T cell receptor (beta chain) in context. No antigen is known for it. The data were taken from a study of T-cell memory formation after mild COVID-19. Study summary: The TCR clusters were mostly specific to one donor. Study results and limitations: CM and EM subsets held most contracting CD4+ clones; EMRA held CD8+ ones. Pre-infection memory carried some responding clones, suggesting that cross-reactive memory joined. The authors did not confirm SARS-CoV-2 specificity of second-wave clones peaking day 37.

TCRdb recomputed calls from the 5' RACE reads with MiXCR, one row per CDR3 protein. The top ten hold 20% to 25% of the sample, which has more than 350,000 distinct CDR3 sequences, 16% seen once. The CDR3 contains 13 residues. Trimming removed 6 bases from V and 3 bases from J, with 11 bases in between. CDR1 SGHAT and CDR2 FQNNGV come from the germline V gene. The gene calls are TRBV11-2 and TRBJ2-5, with TRBD2 as a possible D gene (6 bases). Sequencing was carried out using PBMCs or a T cell subset sorted from them (not recorded which). This clonotype was sampled from a man younger than 30 who had mild COVID-19 (a few samples of this study predate the infection). Cell type and time point are not known. CDR3 region: CASRRGNEETQYF. The CDR3 nucleotides are TGTGCCAGCAGGCGGGGAAATGAAGAGACCCAGTACTTC.